This T cell receptor beta chain appears in the sequencing data of a study of T cell responses to AZD1222 COVID-19 vaccine. The study, taken as a whole, reports: Donors skewed white British and female; clonal diversity was possibly underestimated.

The protocol was immunoSEQ multiplex PCR, while the TCRdb copy is restricted to in-frame clones and leaves out a portion. The sample lists around 150,000 clones, approximately 92% occurring once. Trimming took off 3 bases at V and 4 bases at J, with 9 bases between the two ends. The CDR3 spans 13 residues. The germline CDR1 and CDR2 sequences are SQVTM and ANQGSEA. On this clone itself: What it recognizes is unknown.

The sequence derives from an adult who received the AZD1222 COVID-19 vaccine. This specimen was peripheral blood, taken 28 days after the second AZD1222 dose. V gene TRBV29-1 combines with J gene TRBJ1-4; D ambiguous. The DNA for the CDR3 is TGCAGCGTTGAGGATGGAATTAATGAAAAACTGTTTTTT. This translates into CSVEDGINEKLFF. Based on the CDR3 plus reference TRBV29-1 and TRBJ1-4, the full variable domain is SAVISQKPSRDICQRGTSLTIQCQVDSQVTMMFWYRQQPGQSLTLIATANQGSEATYESGFVIDKFPISRPNLTFSTLTVSNMSPEDSSIYLCSVEDGINEKLFFGSGTQLSVL.